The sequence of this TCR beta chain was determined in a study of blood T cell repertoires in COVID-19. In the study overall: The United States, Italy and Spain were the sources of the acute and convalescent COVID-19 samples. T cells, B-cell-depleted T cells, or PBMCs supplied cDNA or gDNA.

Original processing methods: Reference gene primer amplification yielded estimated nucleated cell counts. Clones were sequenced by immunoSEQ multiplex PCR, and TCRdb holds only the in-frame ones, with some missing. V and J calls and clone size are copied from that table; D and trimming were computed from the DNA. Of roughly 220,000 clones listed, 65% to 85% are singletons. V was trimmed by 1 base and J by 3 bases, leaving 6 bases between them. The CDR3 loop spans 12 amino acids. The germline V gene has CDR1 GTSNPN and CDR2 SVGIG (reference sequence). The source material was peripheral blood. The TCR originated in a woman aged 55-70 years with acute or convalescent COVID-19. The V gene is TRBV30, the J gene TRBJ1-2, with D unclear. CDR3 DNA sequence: TGTGCCTGGAGTGAGGAGGACTATGGCTACACCTTC. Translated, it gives CAWSEEDYGYTF.